The T cell receptor (beta chain) described here comes from a study of control samples from healthy donors and cancer patients. The assay was immunoSEQ multiplex PCR, and TCRdb's table has in-frame clones only and misses some. The sample lists over 100,000 clones, approximately 90% seen once, with 3.5% to 4.5% in the top ten. The J segment lost 7 bases and the V segment lost 7 bases, leaving 8 bases of the junction unmatched. Germline CDR1 reads MDHEN; CDR2 reads SYDVKM. The CDR3 has 13 amino acids. This TCR derives from a human donor in good health. The donor label of this sample is uncertain. V gene TRBV28 combines with J gene TRBJ1-2; 8 nucleotides align to TRBD1. The material sequenced was blood. CDR3 sequence (DNA): TGTGCCAGCAACTCACAGGGGGTGGGTGGCTACACCTTC. Encoded protein: CASNSQGVGGYTF.